Reported below is one TCR beta chain. Its antigen is not identified. The CDR3 contains 17 residues. V shed 6 bases, J shed 7 bases, and the junction held 10 bases outside the gene matches. CDR1 is SNHLY and CDR2 is FYNNEI in the germline V gene. Using its own MiXCR run on the 5' RACE reads, TCRdb lists one record per CDR3 protein. Among 1.5 million to 2 million distinct CDR3 sequences listed, less than 35% were seen once. The data were taken from a study of identical twins. Findings and limits, study-wide: Where out-of-frame alpha sequences were twin-shared, they showed excess low generation probability. Recombination models fit unrelated individuals' TCR alpha sharing but underestimated twins'. Abundant cord blood beta clonotypes carried fewer insertions; memory repertoires showed none.

The clonotype was recovered from a newborn girl in good health. The specimen sequenced was cord blood. The V call is TRBV2, the J call TRBJ2-1, with 15 nucleotides matching TRBD2. CDR3 sequence (DNA): TGTGCCAGCAGGGAGAGGACTAGCGGGGGGGCAATTAATGAGCAGTTCTTC. Its translation is CASRERTSGGAINEQFF.